This TCR beta chain was identified during a study of cytomegalovirus exposure and HLA in healthy donors. Study-wide results and caveats: With high specificity and sensitivity, the classifier reportedly diagnosed cytomegalovirus status. Some TCR beta chains (164 of them) were listed as cytomegalovirus-associated.

This clone was recorded a few times. As yet, its antigen is unknown. The PCR made use of 60 Vbeta and 13 Jbeta primers. Clones were read by immunoSEQ multiplex PCR, and TCRdb kept only the in-frame ones, dropping some. The data show over 60,000 clones, under 80% seen once. The CDR3 extends over 15 amino acids. Per the germline V gene, CDR1 is MNHEY and CDR2 is SMNVEV (reference sequence). V was pared by 10 bases and J by 8 bases, with 16 bases of the junction left unmatched. The sequenced sample was PBMCs. The sequence was obtained from a male donor in good health and CMV-seropositive. This chain connects TRBV27 to TRBJ2-1, with 8 bases identical to TRBD1. Written as DNA, the CDR3 is TGTGCCATTGGAACCCGGGACAGGTGGGGCGATGAGCAGTTCTTC. Protein sequence: CAIGTRDRWGDEQFF.